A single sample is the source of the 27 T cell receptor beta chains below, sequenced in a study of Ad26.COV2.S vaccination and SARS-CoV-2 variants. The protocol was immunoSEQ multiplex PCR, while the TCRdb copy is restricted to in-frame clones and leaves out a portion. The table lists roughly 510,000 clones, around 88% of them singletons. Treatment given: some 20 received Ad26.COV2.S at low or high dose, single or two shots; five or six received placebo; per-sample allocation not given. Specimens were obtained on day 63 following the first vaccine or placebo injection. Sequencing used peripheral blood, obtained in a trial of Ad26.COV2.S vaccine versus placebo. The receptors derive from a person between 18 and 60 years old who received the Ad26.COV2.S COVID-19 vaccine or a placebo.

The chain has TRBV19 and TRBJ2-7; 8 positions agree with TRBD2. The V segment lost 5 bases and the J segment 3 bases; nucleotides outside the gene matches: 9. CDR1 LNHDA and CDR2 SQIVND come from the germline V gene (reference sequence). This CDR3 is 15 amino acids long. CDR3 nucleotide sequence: TGTGCCAGTAGTCCACGGGGGGGCGCAAACTACGAGCAGTACTTC. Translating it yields CASSPRGGANYEQYF. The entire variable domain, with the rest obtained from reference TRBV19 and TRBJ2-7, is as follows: DGGITQSPKYLFRKEGQNVTLSCEQNLNHDAMYWYRQDPGQGLRLIYYSQIVNDFQKGDIAEGYSVSREKKESFPLTVTSAQKNPTAFYLCASSPRGGANYEQYFGPGTRLTVT.

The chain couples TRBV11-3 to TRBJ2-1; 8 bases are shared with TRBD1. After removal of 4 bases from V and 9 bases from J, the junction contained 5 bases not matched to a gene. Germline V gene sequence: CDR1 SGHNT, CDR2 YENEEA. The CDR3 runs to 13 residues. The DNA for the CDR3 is TGTGCCAGCAGCTCGGGACAGGTTAGTGAGCAGTTCTTC. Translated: CASSSGQVSEQFF.

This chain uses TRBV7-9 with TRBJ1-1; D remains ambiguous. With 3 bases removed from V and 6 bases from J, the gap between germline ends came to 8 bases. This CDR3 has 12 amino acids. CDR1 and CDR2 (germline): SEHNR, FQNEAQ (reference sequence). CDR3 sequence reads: CASSFSAPEAFF. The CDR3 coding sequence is TGTGCCAGCAGCTTTTCGGCACCTGAAGCTTTCTTT.

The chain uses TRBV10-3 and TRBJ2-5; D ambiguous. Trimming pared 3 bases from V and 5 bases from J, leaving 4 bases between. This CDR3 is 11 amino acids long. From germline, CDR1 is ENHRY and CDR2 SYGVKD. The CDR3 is CAISEVETQYF. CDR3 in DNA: TGTGCCATCAGTGAAGTGGAGACCCAGTACTTC.

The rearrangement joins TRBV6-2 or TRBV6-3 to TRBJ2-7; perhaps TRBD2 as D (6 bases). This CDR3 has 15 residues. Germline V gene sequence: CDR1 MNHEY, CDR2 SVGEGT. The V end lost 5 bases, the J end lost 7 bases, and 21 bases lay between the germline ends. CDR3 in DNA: TGTGCCAGCAGTCCCATATCTAGCGCGGTCGAGGAGCAGTACTTC. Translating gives CASSPISSAVEEQYF.

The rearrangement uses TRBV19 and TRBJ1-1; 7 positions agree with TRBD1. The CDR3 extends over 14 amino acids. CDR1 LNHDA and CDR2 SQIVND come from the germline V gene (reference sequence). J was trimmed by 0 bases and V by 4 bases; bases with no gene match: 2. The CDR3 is CASSTTGLNTEAFF. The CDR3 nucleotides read TGTGCCAGTAGTACGACAGGGCTGAACACTGAAGCTTTCTTT.

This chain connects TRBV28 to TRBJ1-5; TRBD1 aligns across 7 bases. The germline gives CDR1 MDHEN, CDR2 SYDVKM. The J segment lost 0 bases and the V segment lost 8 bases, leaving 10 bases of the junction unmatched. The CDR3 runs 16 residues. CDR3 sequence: CASAGPGGSSNQPQHF. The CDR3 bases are TGTGCCAGCGCTGGGCCAGGGGGTAGTAGCAATCAGCCCCAGCATTTT.

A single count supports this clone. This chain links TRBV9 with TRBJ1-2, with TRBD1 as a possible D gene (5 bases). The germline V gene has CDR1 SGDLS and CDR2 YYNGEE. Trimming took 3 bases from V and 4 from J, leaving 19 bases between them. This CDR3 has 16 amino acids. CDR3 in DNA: TGTGCCAGCAGCGAGGACATTCCCAGGGCTACCTATGGCTACACCTTC. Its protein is CASSEDIPRATYGYTF.

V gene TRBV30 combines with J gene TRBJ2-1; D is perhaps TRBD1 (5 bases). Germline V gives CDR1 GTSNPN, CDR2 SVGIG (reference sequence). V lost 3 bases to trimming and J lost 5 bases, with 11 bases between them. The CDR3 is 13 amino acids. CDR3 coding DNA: TGTGCCTGGAGACAGGCCCAAAACAATGAGCAGTTCTTC. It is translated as CAWRQAQNNEQFF.

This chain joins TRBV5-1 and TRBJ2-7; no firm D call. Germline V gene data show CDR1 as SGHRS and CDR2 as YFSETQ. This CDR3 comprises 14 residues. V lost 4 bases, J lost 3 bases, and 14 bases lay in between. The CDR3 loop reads CASSGIRQNYEQYF. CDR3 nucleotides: TGCGCCAGCAGCGGGATACGCCAAAACTACGAGCAGTACTTC.

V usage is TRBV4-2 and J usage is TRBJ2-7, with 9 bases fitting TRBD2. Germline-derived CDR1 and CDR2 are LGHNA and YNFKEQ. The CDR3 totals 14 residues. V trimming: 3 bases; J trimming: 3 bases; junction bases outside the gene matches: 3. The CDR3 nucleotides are TGTGCCAGCAGCCAGGGACTAGCCCTCTACGAGCAGTACTTC. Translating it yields CASSQGLALYEQYF.

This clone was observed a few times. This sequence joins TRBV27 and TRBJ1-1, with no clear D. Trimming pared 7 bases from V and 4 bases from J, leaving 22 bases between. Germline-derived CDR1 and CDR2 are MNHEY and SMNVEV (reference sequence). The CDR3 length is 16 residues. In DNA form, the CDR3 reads TGTGCCAGCAAACTCTCAAGGAAGCGGCTGGGCACTGAAGCTTTCTTT. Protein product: CASKLSRKRLGTEAFF.

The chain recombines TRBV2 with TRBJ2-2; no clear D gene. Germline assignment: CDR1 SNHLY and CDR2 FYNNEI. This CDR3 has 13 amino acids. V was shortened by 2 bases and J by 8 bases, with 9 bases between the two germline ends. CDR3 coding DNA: TGTGCCAGCAGTGAATCAGGCTTTGGGGAGCTGTTTTTT. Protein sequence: CASSESGFGELFF.

The CDR3 is CASSLGGSHISEQYF. The CDR3 bases are TGCGCCAGCAGCTTGGGGGGAAGCCACATCTCTGAGCAGTACTTC. The chain is built from TRBV5-1 and TRBJ2-7; no definite D call. This CDR3 region has 15 residues. Germline CDR1 SGHRS, CDR2 YFSETQ. Trimming left V 0 bases short and J 7 bases short, with 17 bases between.

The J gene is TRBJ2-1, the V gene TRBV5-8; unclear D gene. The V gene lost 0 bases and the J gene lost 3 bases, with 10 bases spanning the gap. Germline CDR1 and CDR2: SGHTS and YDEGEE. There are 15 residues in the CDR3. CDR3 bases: TGTGCCAGCAGCTTGGACATCCGGAACTACAATGAGCAGTTCTTC. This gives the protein CASSLDIRNYNEQFF.

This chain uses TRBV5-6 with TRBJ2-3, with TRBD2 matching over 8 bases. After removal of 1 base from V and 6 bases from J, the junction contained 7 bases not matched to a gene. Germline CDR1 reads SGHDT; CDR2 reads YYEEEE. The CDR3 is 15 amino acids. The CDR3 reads CASSLRLTSVDTQYF. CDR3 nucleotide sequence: TGTGCCAGCAGCTTGAGGTTGACTAGCGTGGATACGCAGTATTTT.

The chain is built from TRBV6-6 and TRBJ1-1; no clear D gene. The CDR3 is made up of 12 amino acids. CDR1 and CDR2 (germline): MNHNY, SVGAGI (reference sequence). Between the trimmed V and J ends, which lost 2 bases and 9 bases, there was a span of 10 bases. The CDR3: CASSYSSGKAFF. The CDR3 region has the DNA TGTGCCAGCAGTTACAGTTCGGGGAAAGCTTTCTTT.

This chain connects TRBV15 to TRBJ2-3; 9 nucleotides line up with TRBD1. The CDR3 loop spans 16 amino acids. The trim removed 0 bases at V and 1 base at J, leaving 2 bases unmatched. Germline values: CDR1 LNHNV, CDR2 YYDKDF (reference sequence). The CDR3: CATSRDRTGGTDTQYF. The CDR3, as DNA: TGTGCCACCAGCAGAGACCGGACAGGGGGCACAGATACGCAGTATTTT.

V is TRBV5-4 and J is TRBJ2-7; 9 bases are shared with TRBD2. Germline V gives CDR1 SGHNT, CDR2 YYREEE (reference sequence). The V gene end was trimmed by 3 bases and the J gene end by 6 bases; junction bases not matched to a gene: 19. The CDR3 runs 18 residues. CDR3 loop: CASSSPGTSIARFSEQYF. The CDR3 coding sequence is TGTGCCAGCAGCTCCCCCGGGACTAGCATCGCAAGGTTCTCCGAGCAGTACTTC.

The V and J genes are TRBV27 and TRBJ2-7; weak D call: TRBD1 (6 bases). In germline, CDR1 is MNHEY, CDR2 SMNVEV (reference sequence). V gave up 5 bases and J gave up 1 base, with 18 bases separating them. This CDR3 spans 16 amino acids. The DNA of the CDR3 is TGTGCCAGCAGTCTCACTCGGGACACGGGTTCCTACGAGCAGTACTTC. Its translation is CASSLTRDTGSYEQYF.

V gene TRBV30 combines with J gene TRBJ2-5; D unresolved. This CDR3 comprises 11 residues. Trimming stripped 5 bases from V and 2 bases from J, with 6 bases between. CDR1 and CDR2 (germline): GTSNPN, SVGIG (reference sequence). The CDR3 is CAWDLQETQYF. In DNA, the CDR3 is TGTGCCTGGGACCTACAAGAGACCCAGTACTTC.

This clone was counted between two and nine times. The CDR3 DNA reads as TGTGCCAGCAGCGCGGGACAGAGCTATGGCTACACCTTC. Translating gives CASSAGQSYGYTF. The chain links TRBV5-4 to TRBJ1-2; 7 positions agree with TRBD1. V gave up 4 bases and J gave up 4 bases; unmatched junction bases: 4. Germline values: CDR1 SGHNT, CDR2 YYREEE (reference sequence). The CDR3 extends over 13 amino acids.

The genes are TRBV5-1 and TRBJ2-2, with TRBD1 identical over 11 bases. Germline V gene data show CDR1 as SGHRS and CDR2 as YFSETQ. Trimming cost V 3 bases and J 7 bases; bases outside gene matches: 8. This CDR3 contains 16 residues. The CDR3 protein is CASSSGQGAHVGELFF. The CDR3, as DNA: TGCGCCAGCAGCTCCGGACAGGGGGCGCATGTCGGGGAGCTGTTTTTT.

The CDR3 region has the DNA TGTGCCAGCAGCCAAAGGTCTGAAGCTTTCTTT. It yields the protein CASSQRSEAFF. The V call is TRBV3-1 (or the pseudogene TRBV3-2), the J call TRBJ1-1, with D unclear. CDR1 is LGHDT, CDR2 YNNKEL, per germline (reference sequence). V was trimmed by 2 bases and J by 6 bases, leaving 4 bases between them. This CDR3 comprises 11 residues.

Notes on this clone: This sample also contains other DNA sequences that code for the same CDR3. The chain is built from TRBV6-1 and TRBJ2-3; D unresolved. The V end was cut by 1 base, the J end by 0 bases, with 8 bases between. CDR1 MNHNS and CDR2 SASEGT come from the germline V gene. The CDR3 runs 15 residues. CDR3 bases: TGTGCCAGCAGTGAAGGGGTTAGAAGCACAGATACGCAGTATTTT. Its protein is CASSEGVRSTDTQYF.

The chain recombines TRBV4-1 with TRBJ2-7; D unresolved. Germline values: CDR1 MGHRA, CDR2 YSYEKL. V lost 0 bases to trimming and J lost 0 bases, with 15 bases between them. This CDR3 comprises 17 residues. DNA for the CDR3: TGCGCCAGCAGCCAAGATCTGTCAAGCCTCACCTCCTACGAGCAGTACTTC. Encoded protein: CASSQDLSSLTSYEQYF.

CDR3 in amino acids: CASSFHGTSAGNEQFF. The CDR3 DNA is TGTGCCAGCAGTTTCCACGGGACTAGCGCGGGGAATGAGCAGTTCTTC. The chain carries TRBV6-5 and TRBJ2-1; 10 nucleotides line up with TRBD2. In germline, CDR1 is MNHEY, CDR2 SVGAGI. The junction had 10 bases not matched to a gene; V was cut back by 4 bases and J by 7 bases. This CDR3 has 16 residues.